The table lists the clone carrying this T cell receptor (beta chain) with many counts. Its cognate antigen is unknown. One end of the junction is discordant with germline, which a read error may explain. TCR beta libraries were built with iRepertoire HTBI primers and Arm-PCR of CDR3 regions. TCRdb re-called the multiplex PCR reads with MiXCR, one entry per CDR3 protein. The table has roughly 430,000 distinct CDR3 sequences, roughly 23% seen once; the top ten hold roughly an eighth. Time point: persistent/refractory GD, antithyroid drugs over 5 years with positive TRAb. After RNA was extracted from PBMCs, the TCR library was made from it. The data stem from a study of regulatory T cells in long-lasting Graves disease. Study results and caveats: Persistent patients had a count of shared public clonotypes (around 2,500) that exceeded that of new patients (around 1,000).

This clonotype was sampled from a female donor with Graves disease. This sample comprised peripheral blood mononuclear cells (PBMCs), obtained when the disease was refractory, from a patient treated with antithyroid drugs.

The CDR3 nucleotides read TGTGCCAGCAGTTTGACCACCGGACAGCAGGAACATTCTTATTTC. This encodes CASSLTTGQQEHSYF. The chain combines TRBV28 with TRBJ2-7; TRBD1 might be the D (6 bases). From germline, CDR1 is MDHEN and CDR2 SYDVKM. This CDR3 spans 15 amino acids.